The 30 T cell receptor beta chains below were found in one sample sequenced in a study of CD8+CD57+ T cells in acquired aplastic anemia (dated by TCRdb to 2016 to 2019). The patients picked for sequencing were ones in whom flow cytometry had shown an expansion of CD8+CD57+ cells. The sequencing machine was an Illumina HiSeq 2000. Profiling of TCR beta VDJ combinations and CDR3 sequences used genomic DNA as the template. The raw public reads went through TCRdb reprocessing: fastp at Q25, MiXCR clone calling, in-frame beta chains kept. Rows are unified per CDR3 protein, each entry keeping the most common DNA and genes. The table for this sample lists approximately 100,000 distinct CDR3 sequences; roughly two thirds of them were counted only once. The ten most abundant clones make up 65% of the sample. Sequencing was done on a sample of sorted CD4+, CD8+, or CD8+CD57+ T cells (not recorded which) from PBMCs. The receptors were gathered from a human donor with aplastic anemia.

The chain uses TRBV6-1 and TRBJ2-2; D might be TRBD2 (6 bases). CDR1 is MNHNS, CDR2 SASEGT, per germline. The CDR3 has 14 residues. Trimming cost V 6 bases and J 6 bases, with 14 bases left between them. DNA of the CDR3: TGTGCCAGCAGGATCAAATGGGGGGCCGGGGAGCTGTTTTTT. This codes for CASRIKWGAGELFF.

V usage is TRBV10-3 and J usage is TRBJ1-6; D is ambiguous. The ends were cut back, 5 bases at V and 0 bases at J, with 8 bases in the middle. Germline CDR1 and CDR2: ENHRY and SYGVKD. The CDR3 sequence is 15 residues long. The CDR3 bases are TGTGCCATCAGTCAGGACGGCTCCTATAATTCACCCCTCCACTTT. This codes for CAISQDGSYNSPLHF.

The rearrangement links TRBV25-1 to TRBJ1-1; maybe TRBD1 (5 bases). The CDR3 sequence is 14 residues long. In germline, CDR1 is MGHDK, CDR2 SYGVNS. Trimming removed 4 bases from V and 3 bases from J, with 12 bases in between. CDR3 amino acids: CASSGRGPYTEAFF. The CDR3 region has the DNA TGTGCCAGCAGTGGTCGGGGACCGTACACTGAAGCTTTCTTT.

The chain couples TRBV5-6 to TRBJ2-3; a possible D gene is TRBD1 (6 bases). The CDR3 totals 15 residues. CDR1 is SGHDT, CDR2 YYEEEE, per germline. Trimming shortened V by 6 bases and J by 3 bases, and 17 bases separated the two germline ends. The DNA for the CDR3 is TGTGCCAGCACCGAGGACTGGGGGCAGACAGATACGCAGTATTTT. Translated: CASTEDWGQTDTQYF. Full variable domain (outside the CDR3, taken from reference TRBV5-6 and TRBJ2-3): DAGVTQSPTHLIKTRGQQVTLRCSPKSGHDTVSWYQQALGQGPQFIFQYYEEEERQRGNFPDRFSGHQFPNYSSELNVNALLLGDSALYLCASTEDWGQTDTQYFGPGTRLTVL.

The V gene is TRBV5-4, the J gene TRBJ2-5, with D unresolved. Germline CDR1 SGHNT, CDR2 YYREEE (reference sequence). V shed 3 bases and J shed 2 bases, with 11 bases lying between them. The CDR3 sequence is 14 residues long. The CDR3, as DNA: TGTGCCAGCAGCTCCGGCCCGGATCAAGAGACCCAGTACTTC. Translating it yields CASSSGPDQETQYF.

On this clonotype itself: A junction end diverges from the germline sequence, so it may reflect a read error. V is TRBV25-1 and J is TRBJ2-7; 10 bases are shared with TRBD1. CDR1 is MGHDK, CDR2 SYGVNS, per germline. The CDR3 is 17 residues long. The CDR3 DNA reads TGCGCCAGCAGCCGTCCCGGGACAGGGGCCCAGTCCTACGAGCAGTACTTC. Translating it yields CASSRPGTGAQSYEQYF.

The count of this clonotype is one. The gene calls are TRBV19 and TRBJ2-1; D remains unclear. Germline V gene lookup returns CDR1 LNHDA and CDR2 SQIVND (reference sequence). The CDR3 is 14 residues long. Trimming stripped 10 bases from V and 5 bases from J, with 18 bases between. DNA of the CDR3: TGTGCCACCGAACAAGGGATTTTTGACAATGAGCAGTTCTTC. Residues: CATEQGIFDNEQFF.

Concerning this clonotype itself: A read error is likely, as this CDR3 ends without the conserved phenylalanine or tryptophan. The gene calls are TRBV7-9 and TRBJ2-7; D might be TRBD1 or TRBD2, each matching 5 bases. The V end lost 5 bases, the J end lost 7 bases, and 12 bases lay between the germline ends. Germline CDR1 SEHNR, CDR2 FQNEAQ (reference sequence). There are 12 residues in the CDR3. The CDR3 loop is CASSRDEVEQYL. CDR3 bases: TGTGCCAGCAGCCGGGACGAGGTAGAGCAGTACCTC.

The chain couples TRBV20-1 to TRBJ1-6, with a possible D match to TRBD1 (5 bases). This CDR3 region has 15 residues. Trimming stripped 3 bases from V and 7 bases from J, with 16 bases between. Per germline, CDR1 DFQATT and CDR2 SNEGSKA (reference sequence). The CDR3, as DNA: TGCAGTGCTAGTCCCCGACAGTCCTTCAATTCACCCCTCCACTTT. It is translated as CSASPRQSFNSPLHF.

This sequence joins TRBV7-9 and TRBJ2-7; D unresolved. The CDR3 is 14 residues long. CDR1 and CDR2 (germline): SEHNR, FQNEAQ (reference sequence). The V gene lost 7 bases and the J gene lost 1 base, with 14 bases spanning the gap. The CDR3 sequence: CASTPSIGSYEQYF. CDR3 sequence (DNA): TGTGCCAGCACCCCTTCGATAGGTTCCTACGAGCAGTACTTC.

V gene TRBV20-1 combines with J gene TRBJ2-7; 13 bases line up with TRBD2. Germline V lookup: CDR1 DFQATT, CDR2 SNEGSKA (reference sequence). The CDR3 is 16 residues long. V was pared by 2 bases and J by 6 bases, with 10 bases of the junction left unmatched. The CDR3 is CSARYSATSGRREQYF. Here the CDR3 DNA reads TGCAGTGCTAGATATTCGGCGACTAGCGGGAGGCGCGAGCAGTACTTC.

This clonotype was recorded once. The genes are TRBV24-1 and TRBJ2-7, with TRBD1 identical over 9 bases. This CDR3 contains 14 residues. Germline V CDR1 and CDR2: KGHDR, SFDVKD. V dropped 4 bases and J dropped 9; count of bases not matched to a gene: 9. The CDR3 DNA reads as TGTGCCACCAGTGAAACCGGGACAGGGCTAGGGCAGTACTTC. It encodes CATSETGTGLGQYF.

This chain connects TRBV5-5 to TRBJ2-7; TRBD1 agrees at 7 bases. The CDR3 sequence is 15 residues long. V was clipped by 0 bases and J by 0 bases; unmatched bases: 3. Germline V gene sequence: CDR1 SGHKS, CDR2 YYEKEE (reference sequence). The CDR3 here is CASSLVGQSSYEQYF. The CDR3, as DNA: TGTGCCAGCAGCTTGGTGGGACAGAGCTCCTACGAGCAGTACTTC.

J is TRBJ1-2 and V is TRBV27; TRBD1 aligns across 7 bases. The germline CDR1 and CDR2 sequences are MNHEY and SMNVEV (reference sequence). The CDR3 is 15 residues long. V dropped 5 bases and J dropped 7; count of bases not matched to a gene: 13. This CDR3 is CASSPRQGPSGGYTF. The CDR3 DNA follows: TGTGCCAGCAGTCCGCGACAGGGACCTTCTGGTGGCTACACCTTC.

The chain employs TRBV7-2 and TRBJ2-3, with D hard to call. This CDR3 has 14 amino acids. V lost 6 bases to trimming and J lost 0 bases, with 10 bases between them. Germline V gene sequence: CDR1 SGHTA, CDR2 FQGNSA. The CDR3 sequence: CASRGRISTDTQYF. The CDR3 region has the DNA TGTGCCAGCAGAGGACGGATTAGCACAGATACGCAGTATTTT.

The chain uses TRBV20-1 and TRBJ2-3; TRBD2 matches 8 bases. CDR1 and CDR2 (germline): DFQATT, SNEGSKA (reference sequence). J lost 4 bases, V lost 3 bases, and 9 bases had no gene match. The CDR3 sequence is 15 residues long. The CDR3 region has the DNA TGCAGTGCTAGTCCTAGCGGGCCCCGAGCAGATACGCAGTATTTT. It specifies CSASPSGPRADTQYF.

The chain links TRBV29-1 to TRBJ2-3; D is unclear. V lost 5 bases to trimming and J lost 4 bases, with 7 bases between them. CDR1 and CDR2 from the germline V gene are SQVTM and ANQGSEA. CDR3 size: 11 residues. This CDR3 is CSVQGADTQYF. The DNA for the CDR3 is TGCAGCGTTCAAGGCGCAGATACGCAGTATTTT.

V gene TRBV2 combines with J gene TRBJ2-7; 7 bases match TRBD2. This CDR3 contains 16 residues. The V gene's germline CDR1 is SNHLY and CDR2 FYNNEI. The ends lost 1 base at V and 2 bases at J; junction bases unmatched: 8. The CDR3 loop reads CASSEGGRESPYEQYF. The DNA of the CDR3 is TGTGCCAGCAGTGAAGGGGGGAGGGAGTCACCCTACGAGCAGTACTTC.

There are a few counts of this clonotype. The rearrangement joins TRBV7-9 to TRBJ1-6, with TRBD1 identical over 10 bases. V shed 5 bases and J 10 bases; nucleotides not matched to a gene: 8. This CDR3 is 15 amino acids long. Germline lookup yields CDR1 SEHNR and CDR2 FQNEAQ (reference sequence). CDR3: CASSIGQGESSPLHF. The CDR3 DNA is TGTGCCAGCAGCATCGGACAGGGGGAAAGCTCACCCCTCCACTTT.

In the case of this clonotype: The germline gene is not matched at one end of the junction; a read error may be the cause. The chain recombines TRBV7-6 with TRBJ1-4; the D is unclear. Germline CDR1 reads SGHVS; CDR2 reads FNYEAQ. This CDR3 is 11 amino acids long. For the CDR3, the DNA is TGTGCCAGCAGCTTGAATGAAAAACTGCTTTTT. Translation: CASSLNEKLLF.

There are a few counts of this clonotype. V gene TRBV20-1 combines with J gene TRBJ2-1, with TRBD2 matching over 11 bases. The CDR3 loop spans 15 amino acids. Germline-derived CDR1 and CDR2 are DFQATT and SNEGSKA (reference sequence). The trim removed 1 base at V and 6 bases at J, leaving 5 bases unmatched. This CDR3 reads CSARVGLAGGNEQFF. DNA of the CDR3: TGCAGTGCTAGAGTAGGTCTAGCGGGGGGCAATGAGCAGTTCTTC.

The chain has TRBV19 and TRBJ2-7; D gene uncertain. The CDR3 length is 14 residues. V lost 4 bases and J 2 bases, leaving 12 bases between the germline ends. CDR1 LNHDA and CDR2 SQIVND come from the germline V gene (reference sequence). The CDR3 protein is CASSNQFQTYEQYF. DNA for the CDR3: TGTGCCAGTAGTAATCAGTTCCAGACCTACGAGCAGTACTTC.

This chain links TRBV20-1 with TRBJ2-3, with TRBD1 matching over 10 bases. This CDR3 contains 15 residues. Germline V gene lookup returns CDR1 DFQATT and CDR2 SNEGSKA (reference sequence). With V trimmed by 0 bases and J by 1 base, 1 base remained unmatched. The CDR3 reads CSARDGQGGTDTQYF. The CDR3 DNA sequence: TGCAGTGCTAGAGATGGACAGGGGGGCACAGATACGCAGTATTTT.

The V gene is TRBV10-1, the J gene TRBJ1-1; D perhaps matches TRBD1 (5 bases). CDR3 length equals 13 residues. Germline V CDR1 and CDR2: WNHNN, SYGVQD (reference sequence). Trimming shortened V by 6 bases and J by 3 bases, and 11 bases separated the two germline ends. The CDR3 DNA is TGCGCCAGCAGGGATCAGGGTCACACTGAAGCTTTCTTT. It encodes CASRDQGHTEAFF.

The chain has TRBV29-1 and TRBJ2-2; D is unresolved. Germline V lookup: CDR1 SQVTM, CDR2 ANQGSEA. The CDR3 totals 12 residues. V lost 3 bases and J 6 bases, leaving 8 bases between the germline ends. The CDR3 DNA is TGCAGCGTTGAGAAGGGCGCCGGGGAGCTGTTTTTT. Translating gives CSVEKGAGELFF.

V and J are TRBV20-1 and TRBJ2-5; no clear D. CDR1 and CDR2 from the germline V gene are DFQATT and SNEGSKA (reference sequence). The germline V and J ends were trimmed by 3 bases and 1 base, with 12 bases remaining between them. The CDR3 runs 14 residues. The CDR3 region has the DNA TGCAGTGCTAGCGATCCGACCACCCAAGAGACCCAGTACTTC. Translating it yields CSASDPTTQETQYF.

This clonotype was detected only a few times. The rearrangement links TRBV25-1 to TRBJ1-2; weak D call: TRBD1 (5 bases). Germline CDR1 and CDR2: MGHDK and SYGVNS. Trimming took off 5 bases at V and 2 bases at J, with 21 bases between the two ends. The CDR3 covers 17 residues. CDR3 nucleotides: TGTGCCAGCAGTTCTCTCACAAAGGTGGGACCCAACTATGGCTACACCTTC. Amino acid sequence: CASSSLTKVGPNYGYTF.

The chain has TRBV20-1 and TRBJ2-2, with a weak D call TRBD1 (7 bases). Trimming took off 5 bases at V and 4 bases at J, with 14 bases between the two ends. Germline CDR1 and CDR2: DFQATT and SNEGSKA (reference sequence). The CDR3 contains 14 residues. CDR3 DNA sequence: TGCAGTGCTTGGGGGCAGGGGGGCACCGGGGAGCTGTTTTTT. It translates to CSAWGQGGTGELFF.

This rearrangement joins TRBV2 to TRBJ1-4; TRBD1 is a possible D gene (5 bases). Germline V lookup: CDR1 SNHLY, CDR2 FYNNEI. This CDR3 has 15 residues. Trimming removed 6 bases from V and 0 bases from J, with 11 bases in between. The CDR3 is CASRATATTNEKLFF. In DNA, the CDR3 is TGTGCCAGCAGGGCGACAGCAACAACTAATGAAAAACTGTTTTTT. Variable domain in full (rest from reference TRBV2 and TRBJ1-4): EPEVTQTPSHQVTQMGQEVILRCVPISNHLYFYWYRQILGQKVEFLVSFYNNEISEKSEIFDDQFSVERPDGSNFTLKIRSTKLEDSAMYFCASRATATTNEKLFFGSGTQLSVL.

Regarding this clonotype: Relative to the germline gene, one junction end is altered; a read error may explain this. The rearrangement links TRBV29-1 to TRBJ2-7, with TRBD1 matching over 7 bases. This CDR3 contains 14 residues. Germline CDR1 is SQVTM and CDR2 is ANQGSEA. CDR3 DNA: TGCAGCGTCGCCGGGACAGATGTAGACTACGGGCAGTACTTC. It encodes CSVAGTDVDYGQYF.